This entry lists 6 T cell receptor beta chains sequenced from one sample in a study of blood T cell repertoires in COVID-19. TCRdb's copy holds only in-frame clones and misses some; the assay was immunoSEQ multiplex PCR. This table holds under 200,000 clones, over 80% found once. The specimen was peripheral blood. All receptors derive from a woman aged 55 to 70 with acute or convalescent COVID-19.

This clone was observed a few times. Distinct nucleotide sequences in the sample also encode this CDR3. This chain uses TRBV4-3 with TRBJ1-2, with D maybe TRBD1 (6 bases). There are 16 residues in the CDR3. The V end was cut by 0 bases, the J end by 0 bases, with 11 bases between. CDR1 and CDR2 (germline): LGHNA, YSLEER. The CDR3 protein is CASSQDRTVANYGYTF. Written as DNA, the CDR3 is TGCGCCAGCAGCCAAGATAGGACAGTTGCTAACTATGGCTACACCTTC.

Worth noting for this clone: The identical CDR3 is also encoded by other nucleotide sequences in the sample. The chain is built from TRBV5-1 and TRBJ1-6, with TRBD1 as a possible D gene (5 bases). The CDR3 consists of 14 residues. Trimming cost V 3 bases and J 5 bases, with 9 bases left between them. CDR1 SGHRS and CDR2 YFSETQ come from the germline V gene. The CDR3 spells CASSSRVNNSPLHF. CDR3 bases: TGCGCCAGCAGCTCCAGGGTTAATAATTCACCCCTCCACTTT.

The V call is TRBV7-9, the J call TRBJ1-1; possible D gene TRBD1, 5 bases. V was pared by 2 bases and J by 11 bases, with 15 bases between. The length of the CDR3 is 13 residues. Germline-derived CDR1 and CDR2 are SEHNR and FQNEAQ (reference sequence). The CDR3 DNA reads TGTGCCAGCAGCTTAACGACAACAGGTTGGGCTTTCTTT. Amino acid sequence: CASSLTTTGWAFF.

This clone has a single count. V is TRBV4-1 and J is TRBJ2-7; D possibly corresponds to TRBD1 (6 bases). The CDR3 length is 14 residues. V was cut by 1 base and J by 2 bases, with 9 bases left in between. Looked up from germline, CDR1 is MGHRA and CDR2 is YSYEKL. DNA of the CDR3: TGCGCCAGCAGCCAAGTGCAGGGGACCTACGAGCAGTACTTC. It is translated as CASSQVQGTYEQYF.

This rearrangement joins TRBV7-2 to TRBJ1-5, with 9 bases aligning to TRBD1. Trimming at V came to 4 bases and at J to 3 bases, leaving 7 bases not matched to a gene. The length of the CDR3 is 16 residues. Looked up from germline, CDR1 is SGHTA and CDR2 is FQGNSA. The CDR3 DNA follows: TGTGCCAGCAGCTCCCGGGACAGGGCCCCCAATCAGCCCCAGCATTTT. It encodes CASSSRDRAPNQPQHF.

In its sample, this clone was seen a few times. The chain links TRBV5-1 to TRBJ2-7, with 11 bases that match TRBD1. With 4 bases clipped from V and 9 bases from J, the junction kept 9 bases outside the gene matches. From germline, CDR1 is SGHRS and CDR2 YFSETQ. The CDR3 totals 14 residues. CDR3 DNA: TGCGCCAGCAGCGGCTCCGGGACAGGGGGGTGGCAGTACTTC. As protein: CASSGSGTGGWQYF.